This T cell receptor beta chain was observed in a study of metastatic and nonmetastatic thyroid tumors. The wider study: The comparison covered peripheral blood and tumor or nodule tissue in malignant and benign thyroid patients.

This clone was picked up many times. The CDR3 runs 17 residues. Germline assignment: CDR1 SGHAT and CDR2 FQNNGV. J lost 2 bases, V lost 3 bases, and 8 bases had no gene match. No treatment of any kind had been given to any patient before thyroid surgery. TCRdb re-called the PCR reads via MiXCR. This table holds about 39,000 clones, over 15% found once. The clonotype was recovered from a female donor with papillary thyroid cancer or a benign thyroid nodule (not recorded which). Some clones in this sample may be carry-over from other donors' samples. Sequenced sample: tumor tissue. This sequence joins TRBV11-2 and TRBJ2-3, with 10 bases aligning to TRBD2. The CDR3 reads CASSFRPSGSFTDTQYF. The CDR3 coding sequence is TGTGCCAGCAGCTTTAGACCTAGCGGGAGCTTCACAGATACGCAGTATTTT.